The 27 T cell receptor beta chains in this list originate from one sample, sequenced in a study of patients and donors after allogeneic stem cell transplantation. TCRdb passed the RT-PCR reads through MiXCR, listing each CDR3 protein once. The table has some 87,000 distinct CDR3 sequences, 48% seen once; the top ten hold 60% to 65%. The sequenced sample consisted of blood, either unsorted or a sorted T cell fraction (not recorded which). The receptors originated from a human donor who was either an allogeneic HSCT recipient or a stem cell or donor lymphocyte infusion donor (not recorded which). It is not recorded whose cells these are; they may come from a transplant donor.

This clonotype was seen a single time. V usage is TRBV25-1 and J usage is TRBJ1-2; tentative D call: TRBD1 (5 bases). Germline loops: CDR1 MGHDK, CDR2 SYGVNS. The ends were cut back, 6 bases at V and 8 bases at J, with 10 bases in the middle. The CDR3 loop spans 11 amino acids. CDR3 protein: CASSATGGYTF. Written as DNA, the CDR3 is TGTGCCAGCAGCGCCACAGGAGGCTACACCTTC.

Ten or more counts support this clonotype. The chain links TRBV4-1 to TRBJ1-1; 7 nucleotides match TRBD1. CDR1 and CDR2 from the germline V gene are MGHRA and YSYEKL. CDR3 length equals 15 residues. Trimming removed 1 base from V and 5 bases from J; junction bases left unmatched: 7. The CDR3 is CASSQGLTGRTEAFF. In nucleotides, the CDR3 is TGCGCCAGCAGCCAAGGGCTGACAGGGAGGACTGAAGCTTTCTTT.

This clonotype was detected only once. The V call is TRBV29-1, the J call TRBJ1-2; D is perhaps TRBD1 (5 bases). Trimming cost V 4 bases and J 8 bases, with 17 bases left between them. The CDR3 has 13 amino acids. CDR1 and CDR2 (germline): SQVTM, ANQGSEA. The CDR3 region is CSVVLLGPYGYTF. CDR3 sequence (DNA): TGCAGCGTTGTCCTGCTGGGGCCCTACGGCTACACCTTC. Full variable domain (rest looked up from reference TRBV29-1 and TRBJ1-2): SAVISQKPSRDICQRGTSLTIQCQVDSQVTMMFWYRQQPGQSLTLIATANQGSEATYESGFVIDKFPISRPNLTFSTLTVSNMSPEDSSIYLCSVVLLGPYGYTFGSGTRLTVV.

The chain carries TRBV28 and TRBJ2-3, with TRBD2 as a possible D gene (5 bases). Germline CDR1 reads MDHEN; CDR2 reads SYDVKM. This CDR3 is 13 amino acids long. V lost 3 bases, J lost 9 bases, and 13 bases lay in between. The CDR3 DNA follows: TGTGCCAGCAGTTTCCCTAAACTAGACACGCAGTATTTT. Protein sequence: CASSFPKLDTQYF. Variable domain in full (rest from reference TRBV28 and TRBJ2-3): DVKVTQSSRYLVKRTGEKVFLECVQDMDHENMFWYRQDPGLGLRLIYFSYDVKMKEKGDIPEGYSVSREKKERFSLILESASTNQTSMYLCASSFPKLDTQYFGPGTRLTVL.

The chain combines TRBV21-1 with TRBJ1-4; the D call of TRBD1 is as the table states it, not checked on the DNA. TRBV21-1 is classified as a pseudogene. The CDR3 has 18 amino acids. CDR3 DNA: TGTGCCAGCAGCAAAGGTGGAGGCAGGGATACAACTAATGAAAAACTGTTTTTT. Protein product: CASSKGGGRDTTNEKLFF.

V gene TRBV14 combines with J gene TRBJ1-2; D is unclear. V was cut by 0 bases and J by 7 bases, with 6 bases left in between. Germline loops: CDR1 SGHDN, CDR2 FVKESK. The CDR3 is made up of 12 amino acids. The chain's CDR3 is CASSQEQVGYTF. As DNA, the CDR3 is TGTGCCAGCAGCCAAGAACAAGTTGGCTACACCTTC.

The V call is TRBV11-1, the J call TRBJ2-1; a possible D gene is TRBD2 (6 bases). The CDR3 is made up of 15 amino acids. The V gene lost 1 base and the J gene lost 7 bases, with 14 bases spanning the gap. Germline CDR1 and CDR2: SGHAT and FQDESV (reference sequence). The CDR3 DNA is TGTGCCAGCAGCTTAGTTTTGCGGGATCAAAATGAGCAGTTCTTC. Protein sequence: CASSLVLRDQNEQFF.

Remarks on this clonotype: The junction shows a germline mismatch at one end, possibly a read error. The J gene is TRBJ1-1, the V gene TRBV11-2, with a possible D match to TRBD1 (5 bases). Germline V gene lookup returns CDR1 SGHAT and CDR2 FQNNGV. This CDR3 comprises 14 residues. The CDR3 spells CDSILGHQNTEAFF. In DNA, the CDR3 is TGTGACAGCATCCTAGGACACCAGAACACTGAAGCTTTCTTT.

On this clonotype: The germline gene is not matched at one end of the junction; a read error may be the cause. This chain joins TRBV29-1 and TRBJ1-5; D not resolved. CDR1 is SQVTM and CDR2 is ANQGSEA in the germline V gene. This CDR3 is 14 amino acids long. CDR3 DNA sequence: TGCAGCGTTGCGGTCAATTGGAGCAATCTGCCCCAGCATTTT. Translated, it gives CSVAVNWSNLPQHF.

The chain links TRBV20-1 to TRBJ1-1, with D maybe TRBD1 (5 bases). V dropped 3 bases and J dropped 8 bases, with 13 bases sitting between them. The germline V gene has CDR1 DFQATT and CDR2 SNEGSKA (reference sequence). This CDR3 spans 12 amino acids. In nucleotides, the CDR3 is TGCAGTGCTAGTCAGGGCGGGTTGGAAGCTTTCTTT. Translation: CSASQGGLEAFF.

This clonotype was detected only a few times. The chain employs TRBV6-2 or TRBV6-3 and TRBJ1-5, with no clear D. This CDR3 has 12 residues. V lost 4 bases and J lost 6, with 7 bases in between. Germline V gene lookup returns CDR1 MNHEY and CDR2 SVGEGT. The CDR3 DNA sequence: TGTGCCAGCAGTTTGGTCGCTCAGCCCCAGCATTTT. This codes for CASSLVAQPQHF.

This clonotype was seen once. The chain combines TRBV10-3 with TRBJ1-6; no firm D call. This CDR3 is built from 15 residues. The germline CDR1 and CDR2 sequences are ENHRY and SYGVKD. The ends were cut back, 2 bases at V and 0 bases at J, with 5 bases in the middle. CDR3 DNA sequence: TGTGCCATCAGTGAGGAAAGCTCCTATAATTCACCCCTCCACTTT. It codes for CAISEESSYNSPLHF.

The J gene is TRBJ1-2, the V gene TRBV20-1; D is uncertain. From germline, CDR1 is DFQATT and CDR2 SNEGSKA (reference sequence). V was trimmed by 4 bases and J by 1 base, leaving 19 bases between them. This CDR3 is 16 amino acids long. The DNA for the CDR3 is TGCAGTGCTATCCACCACCCAGACGGATTTAACTATGGCTACACCTTC. Amino acids: CSAIHHPDGFNYGYTF.

This clonotype has a handful of counts. The V call is TRBV7-2, the J call TRBJ1-1, with 8 positions matching TRBD1. V lost 4 bases, J lost 7 bases, and 8 bases stayed unmatched. The CDR3 length is 14 residues. In germline, CDR1 is SGHTA, CDR2 FQGNSA. The DNA of the CDR3 is TGTGCCAGCAGCTCACGAGACAGGGGCGGTGAAGCTTTCTTT. This translates into CASSSRDRGGEAFF.

This clonotype has only one observation. The rearrangement joins TRBV27 to TRBJ2-7; TRBD2 aligns across 10 bases. Trimming took 8 bases from V and 0 from J; bases not matched to a gene: 4. The CDR3 loop spans 14 amino acids. Germline CDR1 and CDR2: MNHEY and SMNVEV (reference sequence). The CDR3 spells CASGIAGGSYEQYF. The CDR3, as DNA: TGTGCCAGCGGTATAGCGGGAGGCTCCTACGAGCAGTACTTC.

This clonotype has only a few counts. The chain employs TRBV4-1 and TRBJ1-3, with a weak D call TRBD1 (6 bases). The V and J ends lost 0 bases and 4 bases respectively, with 16 bases between them. CDR3 size: 17 residues. Germline-derived CDR1 and CDR2 are MGHRA and YSYEKL. CDR3 DNA sequence: TGCGCCAGCAGCCAAGATGGGGGGCAGGGGCAAGGAAACACCATATATTTT. Residues: CASSQDGGQGQGNTIYF.

This clonotype was picked up a small number of times. The CDR3 here is CASSLFPGTGEKLFF. For the CDR3, the DNA is TGCGCCAGCAGCTTGTTTCCGGGAACGGGTGAAAAACTGTTTTTT. The chain is built from TRBV5-1 and TRBJ1-4; D remains unclear. Germline CDR1 reads SGHRS; CDR2 reads YFSETQ. CDR3 length: 15 amino acids. Trimming cost V 1 base and J 7 bases, with 14 bases left between them.

This sequence joins TRBV27 and TRBJ1-5, with a tentative D call TRBD1 (5 bases). The CDR3 covers 16 residues. The ends were cut back, 5 bases at V and 3 bases at J, with 17 bases in the middle. CDR1 and CDR2 (germline): MNHEY, SMNVEV (reference sequence). The CDR3 region is CASSPLRDGPNQPQHF. CDR3 DNA: TGTGCCAGCAGTCCGCTCCGGGACGGACCCAATCAGCCCCAGCATTTT.

A few counts support this clonotype. The chain is built from TRBV29-1 and TRBJ1-2; D unresolved. V lost 7 bases, J lost 2 bases, and 11 bases lay in between. Germline V lookup: CDR1 SQVTM, CDR2 ANQGSEA. CDR3 length equals 12 residues. Here the CDR3 DNA reads TGCAGCGCTTACAGCTTGAACTATGGCTACACCTTC. This codes for CSAYSLNYGYTF.

The chain has TRBV28 and TRBJ1-5; D is ambiguous. CDR3 size: 14 residues. V lost 8 bases, J lost 3 bases, and 14 bases lay in between. Germline V gene data show CDR1 as MDHEN and CDR2 as SYDVKM. CDR3 sequence: CASHPRAPNQPQHF. Written as DNA, the CDR3 is TGTGCCAGCCATCCAAGGGCCCCCAATCAGCCCCAGCATTTT.

The V and J genes are TRBV20-1 and TRBJ2-7; TRBD2 might be the D (6 bases). CDR1 is DFQATT, CDR2 SNEGSKA, per germline (reference sequence). This CDR3 is built from 14 residues. V gave up 2 bases and J gave up 5 bases, with 16 bases separating them. CDR3 coding DNA: TGCAGTGCTAGACTCGCCGCGGGAACGGACGAGCAGTACTTC. Its translation: CSARLAAGTDEQYF.

Only a few counts were recorded for this clonotype. The genes are TRBV7-3 and TRBJ1-1; weak D call: TRBD1 (6 bases). Per germline, CDR1 SGHTA and CDR2 FQGTGA. The CDR3 has 18 residues. V shed 5 bases and J shed 7 bases, with 29 bases lying between them. This chain's CDR3 is CASSPPEAGDVHVYEAFF. CDR3 bases: TGTGCCAGCAGCCCCCCAGAAGCAGGGGATGTCCATGTCTATGAAGCTTTCTTT.

V usage is TRBV6-5 and J usage is TRBJ1-1, with 10 positions matching TRBD1. The CDR3 sequence is 16 residues long. Germline V gene lookup returns CDR1 MNHEY and CDR2 SVGAGI. The junction had 12 bases not matched to a gene; V was cut back by 6 bases and J by 5 bases. The CDR3 here is CASSPLRDRGQTEAFF. In DNA form, the CDR3 reads TGTGCCAGCAGCCCCCTCCGGGACAGGGGACAAACTGAAGCTTTCTTT.

This clonotype was detected only once. This chain uses TRBV4-2 with TRBJ1-4; 8 bases map to TRBD1. Germline CDR1 reads LGHNA; CDR2 reads YNFKEQ. The CDR3 runs 14 residues. J lost 8 bases, V lost 0 bases, and 2 bases had no gene match. CDR3 amino acids: CASSQEYRGEKLFF. The CDR3 bases are TGTGCCAGCAGCCAAGAGTACAGGGGGGAAAAACTGTTTTTT.

The V and J genes are TRBV7-9 and TRBJ1-2; D gene unclear. V was pared by 4 bases and J by 7 bases, with 16 bases between. Germline V gives CDR1 SEHNR, CDR2 FQNEAQ (reference sequence). The CDR3 runs 14 residues. The CDR3 nucleotides read TGTGCCAGCAGCTCCGCCGTAGGATTCGGTGGCTACACCTTC. Protein product: CASSSAVGFGGYTF.

There are a few counts of this clonotype. The chain has TRBV28 and TRBJ1-5, with D perhaps matching TRBD1 (6 bases). The CDR3 runs to 18 residues. The germline V gene has CDR1 MDHEN and CDR2 SYDVKM. Trimming cost V 3 bases and J 3 bases, with 21 bases left between them. The CDR3 bases are TGTGCCAGCAGTTTTAGGGGAGGGACAAGTGGTGACAATCAGCCCCAGCATTTT. Its protein is CASSFRGGTSGDNQPQHF.

The V and J genes are TRBV4-1 and TRBJ1-3; no clear D. Germline loops: CDR1 MGHRA, CDR2 YSYEKL. The ends were cut back, 0 bases at V and 5 bases at J, with 2 bases in the middle. The CDR3 totals 12 residues. The CDR3 is CASSQERNTIYF. The DNA for the CDR3 is TGCGCCAGCAGCCAAGAGCGAAACACCATATATTTT.